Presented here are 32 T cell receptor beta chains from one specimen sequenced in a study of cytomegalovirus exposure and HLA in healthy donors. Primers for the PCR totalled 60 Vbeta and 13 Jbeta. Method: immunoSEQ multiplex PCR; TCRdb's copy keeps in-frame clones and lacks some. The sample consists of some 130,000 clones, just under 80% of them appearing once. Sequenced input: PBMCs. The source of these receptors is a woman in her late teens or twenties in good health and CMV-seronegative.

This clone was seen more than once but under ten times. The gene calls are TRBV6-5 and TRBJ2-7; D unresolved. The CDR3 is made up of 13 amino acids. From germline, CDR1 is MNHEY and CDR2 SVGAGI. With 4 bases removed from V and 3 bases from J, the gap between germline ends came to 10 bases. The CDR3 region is CASSSWSYYEQYF. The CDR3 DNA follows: TGTGCCAGCAGTTCTTGGAGCTACTACGAGCAGTACTTC.

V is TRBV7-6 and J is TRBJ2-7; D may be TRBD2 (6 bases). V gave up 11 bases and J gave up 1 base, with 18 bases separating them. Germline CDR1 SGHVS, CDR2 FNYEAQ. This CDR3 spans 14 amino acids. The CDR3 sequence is CALPRGTASYEQYF. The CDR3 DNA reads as TGTGCCCTTCCCCGAGGGACTGCTTCCTACGAGCAGTACTTC.

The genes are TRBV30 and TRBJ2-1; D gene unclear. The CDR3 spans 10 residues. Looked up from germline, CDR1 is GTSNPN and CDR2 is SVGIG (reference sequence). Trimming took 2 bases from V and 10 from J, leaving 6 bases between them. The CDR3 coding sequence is TGTGCCTGGAGTAGAGGAGAGCAGTTCTTC. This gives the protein CAWSRGEQFF.

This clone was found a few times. CDR3: CASSAGLGRGEKLFF. The CDR3, as DNA: TGCGCCAGCAGTGCTGGACTGGGAAGAGGAGAAAAACTGTTTTTT. The gene calls are TRBV10-1 and TRBJ1-4; the D is unclear. Trimming cost V 4 bases and J 8 bases, with 17 bases left between them. The CDR3 covers 15 residues. The germline V gene encodes CDR1 WNHNN and CDR2 SYGVQD (reference sequence).

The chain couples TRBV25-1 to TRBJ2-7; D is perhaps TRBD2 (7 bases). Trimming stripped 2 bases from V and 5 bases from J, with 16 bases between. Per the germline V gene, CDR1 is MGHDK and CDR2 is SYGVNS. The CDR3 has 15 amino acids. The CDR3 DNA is TGTGCCAGCAGTGAAAGCGGGACATCTCTGGACGAGCAGTACTTC. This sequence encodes CASSESGTSLDEQYF.

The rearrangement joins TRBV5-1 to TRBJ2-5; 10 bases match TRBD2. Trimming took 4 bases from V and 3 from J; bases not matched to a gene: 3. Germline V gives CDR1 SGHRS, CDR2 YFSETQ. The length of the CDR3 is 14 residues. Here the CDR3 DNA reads TGCGCCAGCAGCGCCGGACTAGCGGAAGAGACCCAGTACTTC. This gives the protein CASSAGLAEETQYF.

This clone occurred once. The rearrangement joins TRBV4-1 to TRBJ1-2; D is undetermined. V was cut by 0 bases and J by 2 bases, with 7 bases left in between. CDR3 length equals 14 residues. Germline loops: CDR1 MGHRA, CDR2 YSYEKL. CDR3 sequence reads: CASSQDPGNYGYTF. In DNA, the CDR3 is TGCGCCAGCAGCCAAGACCCGGGAAACTATGGCTACACCTTC.

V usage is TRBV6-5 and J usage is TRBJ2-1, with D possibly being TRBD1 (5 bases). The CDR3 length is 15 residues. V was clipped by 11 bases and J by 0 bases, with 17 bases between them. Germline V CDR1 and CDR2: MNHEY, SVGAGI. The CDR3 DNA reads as TGTGCCTGCCGGCTTGCCGACAGCTCCTACAATGAGCAGTTCTTC. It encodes CACRLADSSYNEQFF.

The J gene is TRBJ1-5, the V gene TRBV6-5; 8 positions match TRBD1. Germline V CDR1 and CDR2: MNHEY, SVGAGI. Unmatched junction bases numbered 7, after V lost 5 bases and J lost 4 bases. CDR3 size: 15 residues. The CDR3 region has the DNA TGTGCCAGCAGTCCCTGGGGACAGGTAAATCAGCCCCAGCATTTT. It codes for CASSPWGQVNQPQHF.

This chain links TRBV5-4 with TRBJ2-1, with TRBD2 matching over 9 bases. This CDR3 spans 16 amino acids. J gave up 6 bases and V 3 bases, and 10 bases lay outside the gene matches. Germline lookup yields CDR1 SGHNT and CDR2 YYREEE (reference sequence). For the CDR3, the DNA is TGTGCCAGCAGCTCCCCTAGCGGGAAGGGTAGCAATGAGCAGTTCTTC. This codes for CASSSPSGKGSNEQFF.

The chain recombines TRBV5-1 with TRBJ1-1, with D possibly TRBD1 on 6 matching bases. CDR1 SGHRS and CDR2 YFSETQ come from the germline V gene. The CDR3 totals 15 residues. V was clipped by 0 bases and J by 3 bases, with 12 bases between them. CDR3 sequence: CASSLGAPGDTEAFF. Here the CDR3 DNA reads TGCGCCAGCAGCTTGGGGGCCCCAGGGGACACTGAAGCTTTCTTT.

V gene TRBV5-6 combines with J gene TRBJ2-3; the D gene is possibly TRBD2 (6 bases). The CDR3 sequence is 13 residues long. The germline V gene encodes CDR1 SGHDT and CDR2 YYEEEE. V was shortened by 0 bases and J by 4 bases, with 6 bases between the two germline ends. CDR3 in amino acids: CASSLGEADTQYF. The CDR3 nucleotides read TGTGCCAGCAGCTTGGGGGAGGCAGATACGCAGTATTTT.

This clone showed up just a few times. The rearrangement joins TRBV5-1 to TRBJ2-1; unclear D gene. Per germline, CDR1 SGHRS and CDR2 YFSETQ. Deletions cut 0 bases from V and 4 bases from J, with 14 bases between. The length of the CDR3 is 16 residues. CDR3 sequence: CASSLEAFGSYNEQFF. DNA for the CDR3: TGCGCCAGCAGCTTGGAGGCCTTCGGGTCTTACAATGAGCAGTTCTTC. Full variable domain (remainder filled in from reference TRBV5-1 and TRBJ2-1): KAGVTQTPRYLIKTRGQQVTLSCSPISGHRSVSWYQQTPGQGLQFLFEYFSETQRNKGNFPGRFSGRQFSNSRSEMNVSTLELGDSALYLCASSLEAFGSYNEQFFGPGTRLTVL.

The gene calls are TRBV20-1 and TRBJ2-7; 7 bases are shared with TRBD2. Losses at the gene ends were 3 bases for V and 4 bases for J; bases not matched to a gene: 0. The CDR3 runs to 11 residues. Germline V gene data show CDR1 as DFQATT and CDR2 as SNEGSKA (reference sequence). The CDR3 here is CSARGGYEQYF. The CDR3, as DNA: TGCAGTGCTAGGGGGGGGTACGAGCAGTACTTC.

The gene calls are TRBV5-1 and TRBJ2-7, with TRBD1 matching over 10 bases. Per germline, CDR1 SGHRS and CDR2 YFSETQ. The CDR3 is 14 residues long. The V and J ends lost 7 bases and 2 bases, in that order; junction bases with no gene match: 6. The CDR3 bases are TGCGCCAGCCGACAGGGGGCCTCAACCTACGAGCAGTACTTC. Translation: CASRQGASTYEQYF.

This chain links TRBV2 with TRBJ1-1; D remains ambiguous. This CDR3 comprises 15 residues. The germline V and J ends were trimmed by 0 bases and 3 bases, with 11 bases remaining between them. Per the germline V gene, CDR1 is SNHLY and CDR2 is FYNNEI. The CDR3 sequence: CASSEAGGSYTEAFF. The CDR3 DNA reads TGTGCCAGCAGTGAAGCCGGCGGGTCTTACACTGAAGCTTTCTTT.

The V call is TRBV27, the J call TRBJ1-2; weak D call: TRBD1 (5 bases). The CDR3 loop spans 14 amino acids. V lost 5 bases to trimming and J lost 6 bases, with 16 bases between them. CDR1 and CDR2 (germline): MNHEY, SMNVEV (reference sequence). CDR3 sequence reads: CASSPGIRGDGYTF. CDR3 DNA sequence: TGTGCCAGCAGTCCAGGGATCCGGGGGGATGGCTACACCTTC.

The DNA for the CDR3 is TGTGCCAGCAGGTCAGGGATAACCTCATATGGCTACACCTTC. It yields the protein CASRSGITSYGYTF. The chain joins TRBV6-5 to TRBJ1-2; maybe TRBD1 (5 bases). CDR3 length: 14 amino acids. Trimming shortened V by 6 bases and J by 5 bases, and 16 bases separated the two germline ends. Germline V gene lookup returns CDR1 MNHEY and CDR2 SVGAGI.

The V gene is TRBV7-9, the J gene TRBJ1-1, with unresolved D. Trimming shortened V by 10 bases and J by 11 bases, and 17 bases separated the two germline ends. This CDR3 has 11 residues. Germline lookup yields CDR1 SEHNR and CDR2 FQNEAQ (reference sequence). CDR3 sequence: CAIPETGEAFF. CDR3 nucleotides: TGTGCCATCCCGGAGACTGGGGAGGCTTTCTTT.

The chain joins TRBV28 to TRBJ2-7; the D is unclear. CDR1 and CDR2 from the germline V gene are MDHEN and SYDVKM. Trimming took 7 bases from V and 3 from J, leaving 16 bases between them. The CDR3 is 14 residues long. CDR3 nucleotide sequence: TGTGCCAGCAAGGCGGAGCAGAGAGGCTACGAGCAGTACTTC. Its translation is CASKAEQRGYEQYF.

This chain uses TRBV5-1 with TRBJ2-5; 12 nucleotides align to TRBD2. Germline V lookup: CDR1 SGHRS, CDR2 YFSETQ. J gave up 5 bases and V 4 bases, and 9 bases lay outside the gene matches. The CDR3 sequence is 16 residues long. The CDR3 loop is CASSTSLAGGEETQYF. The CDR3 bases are TGCGCCAGCAGCACCTCACTAGCGGGAGGAGAGGAGACCCAGTACTTC.

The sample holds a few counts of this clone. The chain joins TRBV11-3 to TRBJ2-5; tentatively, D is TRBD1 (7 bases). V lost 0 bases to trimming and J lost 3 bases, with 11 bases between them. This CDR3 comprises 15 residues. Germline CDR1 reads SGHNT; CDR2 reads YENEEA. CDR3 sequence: CASSLDGGTEETQYF. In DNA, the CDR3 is TGTGCCAGCAGCTTAGACGGAGGGACAGAAGAGACCCAGTACTTC.

The CDR3 DNA reads as TGTGCCAGCAGCCCGGGACAGGGGGGGGAAAAACTGTTTTTT. Translating it yields CASSPGQGGEKLFF. The chain combines TRBV4-2 with TRBJ1-4; TRBD1 agrees at 11 bases. The CDR3 extends over 14 amino acids. Germline trimming cut 4 bases from V and 8 bases from J; bases unmatched to any gene: 3. Germline CDR1 LGHNA, CDR2 YNFKEQ.

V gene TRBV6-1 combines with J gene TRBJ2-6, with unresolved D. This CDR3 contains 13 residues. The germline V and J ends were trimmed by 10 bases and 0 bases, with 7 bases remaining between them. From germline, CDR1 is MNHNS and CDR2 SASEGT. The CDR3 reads CAIQLSGANVLTF. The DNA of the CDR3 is TGTGCCATCCAACTCTCTGGGGCCAACGTCCTGACTTTC.

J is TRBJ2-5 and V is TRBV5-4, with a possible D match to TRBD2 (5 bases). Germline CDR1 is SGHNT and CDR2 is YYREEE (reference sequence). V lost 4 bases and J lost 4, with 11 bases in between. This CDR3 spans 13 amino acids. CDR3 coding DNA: TGTGCCAGCAGCCTGACCCGGGGAGAGACCCAGTACTTC. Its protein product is CASSLTRGETQYF.

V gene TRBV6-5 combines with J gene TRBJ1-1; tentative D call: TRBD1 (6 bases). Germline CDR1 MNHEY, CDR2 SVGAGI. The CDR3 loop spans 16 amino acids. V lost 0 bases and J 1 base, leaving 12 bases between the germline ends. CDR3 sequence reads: CASSYSAGAGNTEAFF. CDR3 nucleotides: TGTGCCAGCAGTTACTCAGCAGGGGCGGGGAACACTGAAGCTTTCTTT.

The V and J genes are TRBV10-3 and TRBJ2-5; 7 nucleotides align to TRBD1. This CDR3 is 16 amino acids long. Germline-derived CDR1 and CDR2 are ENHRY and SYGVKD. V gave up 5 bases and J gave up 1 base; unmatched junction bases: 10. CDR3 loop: CAISRSPGQIQETQYF. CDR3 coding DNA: TGTGCCATCAGTCGGAGCCCGGGACAGATCCAAGAGACCCAGTACTTC.

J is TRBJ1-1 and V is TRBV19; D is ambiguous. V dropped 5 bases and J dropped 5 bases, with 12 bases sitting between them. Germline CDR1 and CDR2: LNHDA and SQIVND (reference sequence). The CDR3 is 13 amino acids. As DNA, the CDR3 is TGTGCCAGTAGTCTCCCGACGGGGACTGAAGCTTTCTTT. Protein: CASSLPTGTEAFF.

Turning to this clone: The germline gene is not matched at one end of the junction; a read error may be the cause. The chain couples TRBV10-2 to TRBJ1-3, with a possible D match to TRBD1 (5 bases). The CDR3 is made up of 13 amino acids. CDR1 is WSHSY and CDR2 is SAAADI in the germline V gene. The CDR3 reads CASSEGAGNTIYF. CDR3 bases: TGCGCCAGCAGTGAGGGGGCTGGGAACACCATATATTTT.

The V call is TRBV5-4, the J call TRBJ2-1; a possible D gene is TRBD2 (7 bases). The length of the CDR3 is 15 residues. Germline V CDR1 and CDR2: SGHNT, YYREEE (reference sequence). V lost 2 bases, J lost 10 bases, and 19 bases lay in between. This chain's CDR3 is CASSLGRGSRREQFF. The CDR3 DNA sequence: TGTGCCAGCAGCTTAGGGAGGGGGAGCCGCAGGGAGCAGTTCTTC. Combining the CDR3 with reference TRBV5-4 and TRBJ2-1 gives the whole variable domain ETGVTQSPTHLIKTRGQQVTLRCSSQSGHNTVSWYQQALGQGPQFIFQYYREEENGRGNFPPRFSGLQFPNYSSELNVNALELDDSALYLCASSLGRGSRREQFFGPGTRLTVL.

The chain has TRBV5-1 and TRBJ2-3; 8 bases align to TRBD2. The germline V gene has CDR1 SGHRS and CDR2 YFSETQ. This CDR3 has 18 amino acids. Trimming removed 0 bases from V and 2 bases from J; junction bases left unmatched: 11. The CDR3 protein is CASSLGFQAGVTTDTQYF. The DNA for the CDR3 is TGCGCCAGCAGCTTGGGATTTCAAGCGGGAGTAACCACAGATACGCAGTATTTT.

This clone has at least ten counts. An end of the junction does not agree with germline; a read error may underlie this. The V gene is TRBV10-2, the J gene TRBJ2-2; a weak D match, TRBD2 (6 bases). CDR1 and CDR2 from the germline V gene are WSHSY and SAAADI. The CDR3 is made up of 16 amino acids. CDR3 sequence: CATSSGTDANTGELFF. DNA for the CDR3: TGCGCCACCAGTTCCGGGACTGACGCGAACACCGGGGAGCTGTTTTTT.